Below, one T cell receptor (beta chain) is given with its context. The antigen is not known. Some clones are missing from TCRdb's copy, which holds only in-frame ones; the method was immunoSEQ multiplex PCR. The table records under 100,000 clones, around 67% of them present only once. This record belongs to a study of CD8 T cell repertoires and HIV-1 epitope variants. Study at large: Epitopes were three Gag families plus Nef HW9 and YT9. An approximately 10-day culture received IL-2, IL-7 and IL-15 on days 3 and 7. The baseline condition was 1M T cells left uncultured.

Study conclusions and caveats: This assay reports beta chains of antigen-expanded cells, not T cell function.

The CDR3 extends over 16 amino acids. The germline V gene has CDR1 LGHNT and CDR2 FRNRAP. V gave up 0 bases and J gave up 8 bases; unmatched junction bases: 7. The sequenced sample was uncultured baseline CD8+ T cells from peripheral blood mononuclear cells (PBMCs). This chain connects TRBV12-5 to TRBJ2-1; 10 bases line up with TRBD1. This receptor was taken from a male donor with HIV. Here the CDR3 DNA reads TGTGCTAGTGGTTTGGTACCGGGACAGGGGATAGATGAGCAGTTCTTC. It encodes CASGLVPGQGIDEQFF.